This TCR beta chain emerged from a study of CD8+ T cells in alopecia areata. The overall study: It was 6 to 18 months of tofacitinib, and then there were 6 months off drug.

In the case of this clone: The target antigen is unknown.

Whole-study findings and limits: Scalp specimens additionally yield sequences from normal skin's resident alphabeta T cells. Normal scalp had lower clonality than lesional scalp, with alopecia totalis/universalis lesions showing this most strongly.

Lesional scalp tissue (obtained by punch biopsy) and peripheral blood were collected from alopecia areata patients. Extraction and reverse transcription of RNA yielded cDNA as the sequencing template. Sequencing used immunoSEQ multiplex PCR; TCRdb keeps in-frame clones, though not all of them. The sample consists of some 150,000 clones, less than 65% of them appearing once. The specimen was CD8+ T cells sorted from blood, collected at week 0. This clonotype was sampled from a human donor with alopecia areata.

CDR3: CASRQGRTEAFF. The CDR3, as DNA: TGTGCCAGCAGGCAGGGGAGGACTGAAGCTTTCTTT. The chain employs TRBV7-2 and TRBJ1-1, with D possibly TRBD1 on 6 matching bases. The CDR3 sequence is 12 residues long. The germline V gene has CDR1 SGHTA and CDR2 FQGNSA. Deletions cut 6 bases from V and 5 bases from J, with 10 bases between.